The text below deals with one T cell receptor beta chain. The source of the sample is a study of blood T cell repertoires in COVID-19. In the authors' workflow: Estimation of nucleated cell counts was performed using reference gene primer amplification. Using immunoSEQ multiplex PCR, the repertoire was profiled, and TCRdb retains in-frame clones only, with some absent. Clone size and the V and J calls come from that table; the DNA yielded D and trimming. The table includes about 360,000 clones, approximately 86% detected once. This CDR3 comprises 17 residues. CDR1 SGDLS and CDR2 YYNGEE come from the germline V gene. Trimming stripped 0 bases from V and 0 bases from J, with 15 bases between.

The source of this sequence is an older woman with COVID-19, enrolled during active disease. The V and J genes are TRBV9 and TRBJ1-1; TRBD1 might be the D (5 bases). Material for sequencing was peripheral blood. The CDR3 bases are TGTGCCAGCAGCGTAGGGATTGGTCAGGGCATGAACACTGAAGCTTTCTTT. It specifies CASSVGIGQGMNTEAFF. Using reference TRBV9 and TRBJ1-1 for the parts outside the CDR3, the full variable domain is DSGVTQTPKHLITATGQRVTLRCSPRSGDLSVYWYQQSLDQGLQFLIQYYNGEERAKGNILERFSAQQFPDLHSELNLSSLELGDSALYFCASSVGIGQGMNTEAFFGQGTRLTVV.